The T cell receptor beta chain described here comes from a study of blood T cell repertoires in COVID-19. The overall study: Collection of acute and convalescent COVID-19 samples took place in the United States, Italy and Spain. The cDNA or gDNA used as material had been derived from T cells, B-cell-depleted T cells, or PBMCs.

V dropped 0 bases and J dropped 4; count of bases not matched to a gene: 3. CDR3 size: 14 residues. The germline CDR1 and CDR2 sequences are SGHDT and YYEEEE. The method was immunoSEQ multiplex PCR; TCRdb's version includes in-frame clones alone and lacks a portion of them. The table records 130,000 to 150,000 clones, approximately 87% of them present only once. The sequence was collected from a woman in her forties with acute or convalescent COVID-19. Sequencing input: peripheral blood. The J gene is TRBJ1-2, the V gene TRBV5-6; 7 bases match TRBD1. The CDR3 loop reads CASSLDRGTYGYTF. CDR3 sequence (DNA): TGTGCCAGCAGCTTGGACAGGGGAACCTATGGCTACACCTTC.